Listed below are T cell receptor beta chains from one sample, sequenced in a study of blood T cell repertoires in COVID-19. TCRdb keeps only in-frame clones here, not all; method: immunoSEQ multiplex PCR. The sample contains 200,000 to 250,000 clones, 80% to 90% of which appear only once. Material: peripheral blood. The receptors come from a woman of 80 years or more with COVID-19, enrolled during active disease. Each CDR3 is given with its conserved first and last residue. Each record gives: J gene, clone size, V gene, D gene, CDR3 protein, CDR3 DNA. A D gene is named only where the DNA matches it firmly. The size of a clone is reported for some rows only, either as once, few or many, or as a class for expanded clones.

j_call: TRBJ2-3; clone_size: once; v_call: TRBV7-2; d_call: TRBD2; cdr3_aa: CASSLVAGGEDTQYF; cdr3_nt: TGTGCCAGCAGCTTAGTAGCGGGAGGGGAAGATACGCAGTATTTT
j_call: TRBJ1-1; clone_size: .; v_call: TRBV5-4; d_call: TRBD1; cdr3_aa: CASSLKNRGPPWNTEAFF; cdr3_nt: TGTGCCAGCAGCTTGAAAAACAGGGGGCCGCCTTGGAACACTGAAGCTTTCTTT
j_call: TRBJ1-2; clone_size: .; v_call: TRBV15; d_call: TRBD1; cdr3_aa: CATASGTGKSYGYTF; cdr3_nt: TGTGCCACCGCGTCCGGGACAGGAAAGTCCTATGGCTACACCTTC
j_call: TRBJ1-4; clone_size: .; v_call: TRBV18; d_call: TRBD1; cdr3_aa: CASSQTDRVTEKLFF; cdr3_nt: TGTGCCAGCTCACAAACGGACAGGGTGACTGAAAAACTGTTTTTT
j_call: TRBJ1-1; clone_size: .; v_call: TRBV6-6; d_call: .; cdr3_aa: CASEAGRNTEAFF; cdr3_nt: TGTGCCAGCGAGGCAGGGCGGAACACTGAAGCTTTCTTT
j_call: TRBJ2-2; clone_size: once; v_call: TRBV19; d_call: TRBD1; cdr3_aa: CASSMPRQGRVGKNTGELFF; cdr3_nt: TGTGCCAGTAGTATGCCCAGACAGGGTAGGGTTGGTAAGAACACCGGGGAGCTGTTTTTT
j_call: TRBJ2-5; clone_size: .; v_call: TRBV3-1/TRBV3-2; d_call: .; cdr3_aa: CASSHRGTETQYF; cdr3_nt: TGTGCCAGCAGCCACCGGGGAACCGAGACCCAGTACTTC
j_call: TRBJ1-2; clone_size: .; v_call: TRBV5-5; d_call: .; cdr3_aa: CASSLGQGTGGYTF; cdr3_nt: TGTGCCAGCAGCTTGGGGCAGGGGACGGGTGGCTACACCTTC
j_call: TRBJ2-7; clone_size: once; v_call: TRBV18; d_call: .; cdr3_aa: CASSPLGSPSSYEQYF; cdr3_nt: TGTGCCAGCTCACCCCTGGGGAGTCCAAGCTCCTACGAGCAGTACTTC
j_call: TRBJ1-4; clone_size: .; v_call: TRBV10-3; d_call: .; cdr3_aa: CAISESGGNEKLFF; cdr3_nt: TGTGCCATCAGTGAGTCTGGCGGGAACGAAAAACTGTTTTTT
j_call: TRBJ1-5; clone_size: .; v_call: TRBV7-9; d_call: TRBD1; cdr3_aa: CASSQRGTGDQPQHF; cdr3_nt: TGTGCCAGCAGCCAAAGGGGGACAGGTGATCAGCCCCAGCATTTT
j_call: TRBJ2-3; clone_size: .; v_call: TRBV5-1; d_call: TRBD2; cdr3_aa: CASSFSSGFTDTQYF; cdr3_nt: TGCGCCAGCAGCTTCTCTAGCGGATTCACAGATACGCAGTATTTT
j_call: TRBJ2-7; clone_size: .; v_call: TRBV5-1; d_call: .; cdr3_aa: CASSLGQTNTYEQYF; cdr3_nt: TGCGCCAGCAGCTTAGGACAGACGAATACCTACGAGCAGTACTTC
j_call: TRBJ1-1; clone_size: few; v_call: TRBV6-2/TRBV6-3; d_call: .; cdr3_aa: CASSYSWTEINTEAFF; cdr3_nt: TGTGCCAGCAGTTACTCTTGGACAGAAATCAACACTGAAGCTTTCTTT
j_call: TRBJ1-6; clone_size: .; v_call: TRBV2; d_call: .; cdr3_aa: CASNSQGGNSPLHF; cdr3_nt: TGTGCCAGCAATAGCCAGGGAGGGAATTCACCCCTCCACTTT
j_call: TRBJ1-5; clone_size: once; v_call: TRBV28; d_call: .; cdr3_aa: CASSKVGALNQPQHF; cdr3_nt: TGTGCCAGCAGCAAGGTGGGGGCCTTGAATCAGCCCCAGCATTTT
j_call: TRBJ1-5; clone_size: .; v_call: TRBV19; d_call: .; cdr3_aa: CASRTDRGGGQPQHF; cdr3_nt: TGTGCCAGTAGGACCGACCGGGGAGGCGGTCAGCCCCAGCATTTT
j_call: TRBJ1-4; clone_size: once; v_call: TRBV28; d_call: .; cdr3_aa: CATTTTVSNEKLFF; cdr3_nt: TGTGCCACGACGACGACAGTCTCTAATGAAAAACTGTTTTTT
j_call: TRBJ1-4; clone_size: .; v_call: TRBV18; d_call: .; cdr3_aa: CASSQARAGNEKLFF; cdr3_nt: TGTGCCAGCTCACAAGCGAGGGCAGGCAATGAAAAACTGTTTTTT
j_call: TRBJ2-7; clone_size: .; v_call: TRBV7-9; d_call: TRBD1; cdr3_aa: CASSPSGQGRYEQYF; cdr3_nt: TGTGCCAGCAGCCCGAGCGGACAGGGACGCTACGAGCAGTACTTC
j_call: TRBJ1-2; clone_size: few; v_call: TRBV7-9; d_call: .; cdr3_aa: CASSLGSGRLNYGYTF; cdr3_nt: TGTGCCAGCAGCTTAGGGTCTGGGAGACTTAACTATGGCTACACCTTC
j_call: TRBJ2-7; clone_size: .; v_call: TRBV29-1; d_call: TRBD1; cdr3_aa: CSVSNGQGYEQYF; cdr3_nt: TGCAGCGTGTCCAACGGACAGGGCTACGAGCAGTACTTC
j_call: TRBJ1-5; clone_size: .; v_call: TRBV24-1; d_call: .; cdr3_aa: CATSETGSRPQHF; cdr3_nt: TGTGCCACCAGTGAGACAGGTTCAAGGCCCCAGCATTTT
j_call: TRBJ2-7; clone_size: .; v_call: TRBV6-5; d_call: .; cdr3_aa: CASIPGGSRNEQYF; cdr3_nt: TGTGCCAGCATCCCGGGGGGCAGCCGGAACGAGCAGTACTTC
j_call: TRBJ1-3; clone_size: few; v_call: TRBV5-1; d_call: TRBD1; cdr3_aa: CASSSSGTGVDTIYF; cdr3_nt: TGCGCCAGCAGCTCATCCGGGACAGGGGTTGACACCATATATTTT
j_call: TRBJ1-2; clone_size: .; v_call: TRBV7-7; d_call: .; cdr3_aa: CASSLVQGVYGYTF; cdr3_nt: TGTGCTAGCAGCTTAGTTCAAGGGGTTTATGGCTACACCTTC
j_call: TRBJ2-3; clone_size: once; v_call: TRBV5-1; d_call: .; cdr3_aa: CASSLGHDTDTQYF; cdr3_nt: TGCGCCAGCAGCTTGGGACACGACACAGATACGCAGTATTTT
j_call: TRBJ1-1; clone_size: once; v_call: TRBV25-1; d_call: .; cdr3_aa: CASSEPQRGTEAFF; cdr3_nt: TGTGCCAGCAGTGAACCCCAGCGGGGGACTGAAGCTTTCTTT
j_call: TRBJ2-2; clone_size: .; v_call: TRBV11-2; d_call: .; cdr3_aa: CASSLAARGIRGELFF; cdr3_nt: TGTGCCAGCAGCTTAGCAGCCAGGGGTATTCGTGGGGAGCTGTTTTTT
j_call: TRBJ1-2; clone_size: .; v_call: TRBV2; d_call: TRBD1; cdr3_aa: CASGGTGGATF; cdr3_nt: TGTGCCAGCGGAGGGACAGGCGGAGCCACCTTC
j_call: TRBJ2-2; clone_size: .; v_call: TRBV7-9; d_call: .; cdr3_aa: CASSPWGAGGGTGELFF; cdr3_nt: TGTGCCAGCAGCCCCTGGGGAGCAGGGGGAGGCACCGGGGAGCTGTTTTTT
j_call: TRBJ2-2; clone_size: .; v_call: TRBV9; d_call: .; cdr3_aa: CASSITGNTGELFF; cdr3_nt: TGTGCCAGCAGCATTACTGGGAACACCGGGGAGCTGTTTTTT
j_call: TRBJ2-7; clone_size: .; v_call: TRBV27; d_call: TRBD2; cdr3_aa: CASSFRVAGGYEQYF; cdr3_nt: TGTGCCAGCAGTTTTCGGGTAGCGGGGGGCTACGAGCAGTACTTC
j_call: TRBJ1-2; clone_size: .; v_call: TRBV18; d_call: .; cdr3_aa: CASSPDRTSYGYTF; cdr3_nt: TGTGCCAGCTCACCCGACAGGACAAGCTATGGCTACACCTTC
j_call: TRBJ1-1; clone_size: .; v_call: TRBV6-5; d_call: TRBD1; cdr3_aa: CASSPTGTNTEAFF; cdr3_nt: TGTGCCAGCAGCCCGACAGGGACCAACACTGAAGCTTTCTTT
j_call: TRBJ2-1; clone_size: .; v_call: TRBV3-1/TRBV3-2; d_call: TRBD2; cdr3_aa: CASRRLAGGPTRENNEQFF; cdr3_nt: TGTGCCAGCAGGAGACTAGCGGGGGGCCCTACCCGCGAAAACAATGAGCAGTTCTTC
j_call: TRBJ2-1; clone_size: .; v_call: TRBV27; d_call: TRBD2; cdr3_aa: CASSSSGLAGDNEQFF; cdr3_nt: TGTGCCAGCAGTTCCTCCGGACTAGCGGGGGACAATGAGCAGTTCTTC
j_call: TRBJ1-2; clone_size: .; v_call: TRBV4-2; d_call: TRBD1; cdr3_aa: CASSQGGTGAGGYTF; cdr3_nt: TGTGCCAGCAGCCAAGGGGGGACAGGGGCGGGTGGCTACACCTTC
j_call: TRBJ2-7; clone_size: .; v_call: TRBV11-2; d_call: .; cdr3_aa: CASSRTAPGYEQYF; cdr3_nt: TGTGCCAGCAGCCGCACGGCCCCAGGGTACGAGCAGTACTTC
j_call: TRBJ1-4; clone_size: .; v_call: TRBV18; d_call: .; cdr3_aa: CASSPPAEQNEKLFF; cdr3_nt: TGTGCCAGCTCACCCCCCGCGGAGCAAAATGAAAAACTGTTTTTT
j_call: TRBJ2-5; clone_size: .; v_call: TRBV7-2; d_call: TRBD2; cdr3_aa: CASRTTSGGGETQYF; cdr3_nt: TGTGCCAGCAGGACGACTAGCGGGGGGGGAGAGACCCAGTACTTC
j_call: TRBJ1-1; clone_size: .; v_call: TRBV6-6; d_call: TRBD1; cdr3_aa: CASSYSGQGVAFF; cdr3_nt: TGTGCCAGCAGTTACTCCGGACAGGGGGTAGCTTTCTTT
j_call: TRBJ1-2; clone_size: few; v_call: TRBV10-1; d_call: TRBD1; cdr3_aa: CAIDGYRGAYGYTF; cdr3_nt: TGCGCCATCGATGGGTACAGGGGAGCCTATGGCTACACCTTC
j_call: TRBJ1-1; clone_size: .; v_call: TRBV7-9; d_call: TRBD1; cdr3_aa: CASSLAQGDTRAFF; cdr3_nt: TGTGCCAGCAGCTTAGCGCAGGGGGACACGAGAGCTTTCTTT
j_call: TRBJ1-2; clone_size: few; v_call: TRBV28; d_call: .; cdr3_aa: CASSLTGWGYGYTF; cdr3_nt: TGTGCCAGCAGTTTAACAGGGTGGGGCTATGGCTACACCTTC
j_call: TRBJ1-5; clone_size: .; v_call: TRBV12-3/TRBV12-4; d_call: .; cdr3_aa: CASSLSPGPQHF; cdr3_nt: TGTGCCAGCAGTTTGAGTCCGGGGCCCCAGCATTTT
j_call: TRBJ2-1; clone_size: once; v_call: TRBV12-3/TRBV12-4; d_call: .; cdr3_aa: CASSILADEQFF; cdr3_nt: TGTGCCAGCAGTATACTAGCAGATGAGCAGTTCTTC
j_call: TRBJ1-2; clone_size: .; v_call: TRBV30; d_call: TRBD1; cdr3_aa: CAWSRQGAMHGYTF; cdr3_nt: TGTGCCTGGAGCCGACAGGGGGCGATGCATGGCTACACCTTC
j_call: TRBJ2-5; clone_size: .; v_call: TRBV5-4; d_call: .; cdr3_aa: CASSLGQALQETQYF; cdr3_nt: TGTGCCAGCAGCTTGGGACAGGCGTTACAAGAGACCCAGTACTTC
j_call: TRBJ2-7; clone_size: .; v_call: TRBV12-5; d_call: TRBD2; cdr3_aa: CASGSERGGPIREQYF; cdr3_nt: TGTGCTAGTGGTTCTGAGCGGGGGGGCCCCATTCGGGAGCAGTACTTC
j_call: TRBJ1-2; clone_size: .; v_call: TRBV7-9; d_call: .; cdr3_aa: CASSPLGGGGEGGYTF; cdr3_nt: TGTGCCAGCAGCCCCCTTGGGGGGGGCGGAGAAGGTGGCTACACCTTC
j_call: TRBJ1-2; clone_size: .; v_call: TRBV28; d_call: TRBD1; cdr3_aa: CASSRPGQGSYGYTF; cdr3_nt: TGTGCCAGCAGCCGCCCGGGACAGGGCTCCTATGGCTACACCTTC
j_call: TRBJ2-2; clone_size: .; v_call: TRBV6-5; d_call: .; cdr3_aa: CAISQTNTGELFF; cdr3_nt: TGTGCCATATCCCAGACTAACACCGGGGAGCTGTTTTTT
j_call: TRBJ1-1; clone_size: .; v_call: TRBV5-1; d_call: .; cdr3_aa: CASSLDGTLQSTEAFF; cdr3_nt: TGCGCCAGCAGCTTGGATGGGACACTCCAGTCCACTGAAGCTTTCTTT
j_call: TRBJ2-7; clone_size: .; v_call: TRBV10-3; d_call: .; cdr3_aa: CAIRGGDGISYEQYF; cdr3_nt: TGTGCCATCAGAGGGGGGGACGGAATCTCCTACGAGCAGTACTTC
j_call: TRBJ2-7; clone_size: .; v_call: TRBV11-2; d_call: TRBD2; cdr3_aa: CASSPSGTTYGEQYF; cdr3_nt: TGTGCCAGCAGCCCCTCCGGGACTACCTACGGCGAGCAGTACTTC
j_call: TRBJ2-5; clone_size: .; v_call: TRBV6-5; d_call: TRBD1; cdr3_aa: CASSYSRTGGTQYF; cdr3_nt: TGTGCCAGCAGTTACTCCCGGACAGGAGGGACCCAGTACTTC
j_call: TRBJ1-2; clone_size: few; v_call: TRBV10-2; d_call: .; cdr3_aa: CASSEDLRGYGYTF; cdr3_nt: TGCGCCAGCAGTGAGGACCTACGGGGCTATGGCTACACCTTC
j_call: TRBJ1-1; clone_size: .; v_call: TRBV30; d_call: .; cdr3_aa: CAWSVGGNTEAFF; cdr3_nt: TGTGCCTGGAGTGTAGGGGGGAACACTGAAGCTTTCTTT
j_call: TRBJ1-1; clone_size: .; v_call: TRBV3-1/TRBV3-2; d_call: TRBD1; cdr3_aa: CASRQGAQGTEAFF; cdr3_nt: TGTGCCAGTAGACAGGGGGCGCAGGGCACTGAAGCTTTCTTT